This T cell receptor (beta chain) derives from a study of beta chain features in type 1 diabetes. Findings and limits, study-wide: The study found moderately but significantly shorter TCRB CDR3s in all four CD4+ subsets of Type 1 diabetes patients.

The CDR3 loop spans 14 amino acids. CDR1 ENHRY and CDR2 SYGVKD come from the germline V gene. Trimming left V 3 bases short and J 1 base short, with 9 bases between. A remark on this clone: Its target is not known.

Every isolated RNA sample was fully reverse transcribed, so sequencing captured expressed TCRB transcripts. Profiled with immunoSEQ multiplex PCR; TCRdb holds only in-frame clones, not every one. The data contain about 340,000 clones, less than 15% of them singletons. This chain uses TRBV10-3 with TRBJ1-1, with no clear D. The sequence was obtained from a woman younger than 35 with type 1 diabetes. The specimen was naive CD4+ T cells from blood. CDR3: CAISDGVGNTEAFF. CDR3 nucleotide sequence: TGTGCCATCAGTGACGGGGTTGGGAACACTGAAGCTTTCTTT.